This T cell receptor (beta chain) was found in a study of neurological immune-mediated disorders. In every sequencing run, more than 180 million TCR-beta sequences were generated from 15-18 subjects. TCRdb independently ran MiXCR on the 5' RACE reads; one entry per CDR3 protein. The top ten hold less than 4.5% of the sample, which has approximately 44,000 distinct CDR3 sequences, roughly 15% seen once. Germline V CDR1 and CDR2: SGHAT, FQNNGV. The length of the CDR3 is 16 residues. Trimming left V 5 bases short and J 1 base short, with 18 bases between. The cells used in sorted libraries, CD4+ or CD8+ T cells, numbered some 1 million. Whole-study results and caveats: HTLV-1-associated myelopathy had the most TCR clonal expansion, whereas multiple sclerosis had the least (lower than in healthy controls).

Note on this clonotype: Its antigen is not identified.

The sequencing input was CD4+ T cells from blood. The V call is TRBV11-2, the J call TRBJ2-7; the D call may be TRBD1 or TRBD2 (5 bases each). This sequence was found in a woman aged 60-75 years with HTLV-1-associated myelopathy (HAM/TSP). The CDR3 protein is CASSPNQGARSYEQYF. For the CDR3, the DNA is TGTGCCAGCAGCCCCAACCAGGGAGCACGGTCCTACGAGCAGTACTTC. Looking up the rest from reference TRBV11-2 and TRBJ2-7 gives the full variable domain: EAGVAQSPRYKIIEKRQSVAFWCNPISGHATLYWYQQILGQGPKLLIQFQNNGVVDDSQLPKDRFSAERLKGVDSTLKIQPAKLEDSAVYLCASSPNQGARSYEQYFGPGTRLTVT.